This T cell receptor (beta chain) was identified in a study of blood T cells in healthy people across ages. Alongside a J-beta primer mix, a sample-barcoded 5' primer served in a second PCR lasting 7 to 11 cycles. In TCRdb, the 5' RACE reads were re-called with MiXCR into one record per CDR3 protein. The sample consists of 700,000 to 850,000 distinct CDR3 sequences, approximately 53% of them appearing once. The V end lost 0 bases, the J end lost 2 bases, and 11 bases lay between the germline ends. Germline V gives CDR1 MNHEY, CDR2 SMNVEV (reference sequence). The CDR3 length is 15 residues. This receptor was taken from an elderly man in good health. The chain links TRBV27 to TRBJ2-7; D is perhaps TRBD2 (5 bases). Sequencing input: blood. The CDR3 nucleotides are TGTGCCAGCAGTTTATCGTCGGGAATTGCCTACGAGCAGTACTTC. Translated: CASSLSSGIAYEQYF.